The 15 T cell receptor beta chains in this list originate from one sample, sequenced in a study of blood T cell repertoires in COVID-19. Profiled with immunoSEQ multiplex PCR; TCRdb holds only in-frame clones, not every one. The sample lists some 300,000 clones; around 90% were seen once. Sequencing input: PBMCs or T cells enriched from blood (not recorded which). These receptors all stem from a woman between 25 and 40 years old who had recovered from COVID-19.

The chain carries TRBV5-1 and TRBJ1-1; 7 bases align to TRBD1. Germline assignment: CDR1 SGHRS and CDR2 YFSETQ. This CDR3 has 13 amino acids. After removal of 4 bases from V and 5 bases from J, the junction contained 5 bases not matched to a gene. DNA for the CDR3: TGCGCCAGCAGCCCGCAGACAGGGACTGAAGCTTTCTTT. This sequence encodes CASSPQTGTEAFF.

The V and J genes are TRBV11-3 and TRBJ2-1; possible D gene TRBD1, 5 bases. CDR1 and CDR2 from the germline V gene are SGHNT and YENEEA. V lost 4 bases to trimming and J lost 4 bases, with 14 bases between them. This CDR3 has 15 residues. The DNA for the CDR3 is TGTGCCAGCAGCTCTCCAGGGATATCATACAATGAGCAGTTCTTC. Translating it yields CASSSPGISYNEQFF.

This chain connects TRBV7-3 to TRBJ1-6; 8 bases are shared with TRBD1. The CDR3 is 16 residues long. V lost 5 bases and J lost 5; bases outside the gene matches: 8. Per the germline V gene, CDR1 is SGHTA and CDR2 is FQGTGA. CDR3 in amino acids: CASSTAQGGNNSPLHF. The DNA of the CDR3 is TGTGCCAGCAGCACAGCACAGGGGGGTAATAATTCACCCCTCCACTTT.

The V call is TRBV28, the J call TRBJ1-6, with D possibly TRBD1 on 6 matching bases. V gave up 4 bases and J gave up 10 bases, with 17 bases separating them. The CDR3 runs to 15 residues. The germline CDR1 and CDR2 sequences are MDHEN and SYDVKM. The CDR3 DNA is TGTGCCAGCAGTTCACTCGAGGGGGTAAGATCACCCCTCCACTTT. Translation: CASSSLEGVRSPLHF. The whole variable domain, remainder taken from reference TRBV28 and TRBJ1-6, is DVKVTQSSRYLVKRTGEKVFLECVQDMDHENMFWYRQDPGLGLRLIYFSYDVKMKEKGDIPEGYSVSREKKERFSLILESASTNQTSMYLCASSSLEGVRSPLHFGNGTRLTVT.

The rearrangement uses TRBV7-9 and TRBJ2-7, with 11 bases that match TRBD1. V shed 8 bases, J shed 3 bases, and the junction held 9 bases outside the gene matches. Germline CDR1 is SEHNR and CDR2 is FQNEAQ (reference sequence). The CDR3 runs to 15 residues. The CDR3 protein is CASAEPGTGGYEQYF. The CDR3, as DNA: TGTGCCAGCGCCGAGCCCGGGACAGGGGGCTACGAGCAGTACTTC. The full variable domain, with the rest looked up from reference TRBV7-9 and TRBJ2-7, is DTGVSQNPRHKITKRGQNVTFRCDPISEHNRLYWYRQTLGQGPEFLTYFQNEAQLEKSRLLSDRFSAERPKGSFSTLEIQRTEQGDSAMYLCASAEPGTGGYEQYFGPGTRLTVT.

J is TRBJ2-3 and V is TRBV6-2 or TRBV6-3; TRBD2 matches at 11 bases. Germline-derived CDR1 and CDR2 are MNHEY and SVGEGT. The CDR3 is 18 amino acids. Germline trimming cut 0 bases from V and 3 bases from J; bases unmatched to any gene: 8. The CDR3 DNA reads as TGTGCCAGCAGTTACTCCCCCGGGGCTAGCGGGGGGACAGATACGCAGTATTTT. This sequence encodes CASSYSPGASGGTDTQYF.

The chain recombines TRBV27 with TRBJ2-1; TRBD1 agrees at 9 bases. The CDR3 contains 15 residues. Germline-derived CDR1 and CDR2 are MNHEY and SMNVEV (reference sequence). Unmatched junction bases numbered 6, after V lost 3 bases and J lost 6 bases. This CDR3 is CASSLGQGIFNEQFF. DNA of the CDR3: TGTGCCAGCAGTTTGGGACAGGGTATTTTCAATGAGCAGTTCTTC.

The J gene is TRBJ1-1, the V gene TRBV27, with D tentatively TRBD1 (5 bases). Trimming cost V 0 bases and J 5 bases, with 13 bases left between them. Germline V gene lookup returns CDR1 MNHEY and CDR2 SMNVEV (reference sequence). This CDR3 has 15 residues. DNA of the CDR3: TGTGCCAGCAGTTTATCGTTTCAGGGAGGGACTGAAGCTTTCTTT. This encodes CASSLSFQGGTEAFF.

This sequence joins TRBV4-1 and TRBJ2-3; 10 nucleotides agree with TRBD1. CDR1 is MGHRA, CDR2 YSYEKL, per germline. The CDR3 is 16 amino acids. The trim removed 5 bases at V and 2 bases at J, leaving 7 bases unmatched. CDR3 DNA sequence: TGCGCCAGCAGCTTCAGGGGACAGGGGATCACAGATACGCAGTATTTT. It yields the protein CASSFRGQGITDTQYF.

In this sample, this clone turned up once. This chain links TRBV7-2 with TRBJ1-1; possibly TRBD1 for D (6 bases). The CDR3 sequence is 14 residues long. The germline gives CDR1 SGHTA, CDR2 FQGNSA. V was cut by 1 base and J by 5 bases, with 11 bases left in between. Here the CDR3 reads CASSLVQGSTEAFF. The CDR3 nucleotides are TGTGCCAGCAGCTTAGTTCAGGGGTCGACTGAAGCTTTCTTT.

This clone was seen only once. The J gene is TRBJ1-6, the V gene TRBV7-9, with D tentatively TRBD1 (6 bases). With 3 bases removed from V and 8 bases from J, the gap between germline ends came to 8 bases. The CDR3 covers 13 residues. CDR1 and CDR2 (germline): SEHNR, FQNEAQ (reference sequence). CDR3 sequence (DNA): TGTGCCAGCAGCTTCTCAGGGGATTCACCCCTCCACTTT. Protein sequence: CASSFSGDSPLHF. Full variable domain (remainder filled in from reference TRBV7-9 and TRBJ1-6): DTGVSQNPRHKITKRGQNVTFRCDPISEHNRLYWYRQTLGQGPEFLTYFQNEAQLEKSRLLSDRFSAERPKGSFSTLEIQRTEQGDSAMYLCASSFSGDSPLHFGNGTRLTVT.

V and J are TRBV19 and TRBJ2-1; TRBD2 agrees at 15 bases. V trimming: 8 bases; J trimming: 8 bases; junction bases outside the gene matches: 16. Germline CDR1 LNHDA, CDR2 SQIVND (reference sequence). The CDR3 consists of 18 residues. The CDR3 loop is CASAKPGLAGGKGDEQFF. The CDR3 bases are TGTGCCAGTGCGAAGCCGGGACTAGCGGGGGGTAAGGGGGATGAGCAGTTCTTC.

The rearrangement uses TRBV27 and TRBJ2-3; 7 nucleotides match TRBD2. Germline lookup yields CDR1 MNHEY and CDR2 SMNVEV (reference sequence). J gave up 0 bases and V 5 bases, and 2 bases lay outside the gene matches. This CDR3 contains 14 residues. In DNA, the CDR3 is TGTGCCAGCAGTCCGGGACTAAGCACAGATACGCAGTATTTT. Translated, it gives CASSPGLSTDTQYF.

The CDR3 loop reads CASSYTLLTRLGGQPQHF. The CDR3 region has the DNA TGTGCCAGCAGTTACACTCTTTTAACCCGCTTGGGGGGACAGCCCCAGCATTTT. J is TRBJ1-5 and V is TRBV6-2 or TRBV6-3, with a tentative D call TRBD1 (5 bases). The V gene's germline CDR1 is MNHEY and CDR2 SVGEGT. V gave up 2 bases and J gave up 7 bases, with 24 bases separating them. The CDR3 length is 18 residues.

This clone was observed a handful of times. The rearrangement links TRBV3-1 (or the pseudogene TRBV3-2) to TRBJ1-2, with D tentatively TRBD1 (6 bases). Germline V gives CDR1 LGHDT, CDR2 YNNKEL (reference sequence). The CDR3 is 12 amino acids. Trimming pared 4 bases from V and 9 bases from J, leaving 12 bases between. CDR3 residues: CASSPSGTSYTF. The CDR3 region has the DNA TGTGCCAGCAGCCCGTCAGGGACAAGCTACACCTTC.